The 7 T cell receptor beta chains reported below all come from one sample, sequenced in a study of identical twins. Each CDR3 protein gets one entry after TCRdb re-called the 5' RACE reads with MiXCR. Of 1.5 million or so distinct CDR3 sequences listed, under 35% are singletons. The sequencing input was cord blood. These receptors originate from a newborn girl in good health.

Comment on this clonotype: A clone one base away is much larger, so this may be a read error. The chain carries TRBV4-2 and TRBJ2-5, with TRBD1 as a possible D gene (5 bases). The CDR3 is 14 residues long. The germline CDR1 and CDR2 sequences are LGHNA and YNFKEQ. CDR3 sequence reads: CASGQGVLQETQYF. CDR3 in DNA: TGTGCCAGCGGCCAAGGGGTCCTCCAAGAGACCCAGTACTTC.

This clonotype was seen more than once but under ten times. The chain combines TRBV9 with TRBJ2-7; 9 positions match TRBD2. J gave up 3 bases and V 0 bases, and 7 bases lay outside the gene matches. The CDR3 has 16 residues. Germline CDR1 SGDLS, CDR2 YYNGEE. In DNA, the CDR3 is TGTGCCAGCAGCGTAGGGCTCGTGACTAGCGGCTACGAGCAGTACTTC. This encodes CASSVGLVTSGYEQYF. Combining the CDR3 with reference TRBV9 and TRBJ2-7 gives the whole variable domain DSGVTQTPKHLITATGQRVTLRCSPRSGDLSVYWYQQSLDQGLQFLIQYYNGEERAKGNILERFSAQQFPDLHSELNLSSLELGDSALYFCASSVGLVTSGYEQYFGPGTRLTVT.

This chain uses TRBV6-2 or TRBV6-3 with TRBJ2-5; 9 bases map to TRBD2. The CDR3 covers 15 residues. Germline V gene lookup returns CDR1 MNHEY and CDR2 SVGEGT. Trimming at V came to 2 bases and at J to 2 bases, leaving 3 bases not matched to a gene. The CDR3 reads CASSYASGVQETQYF. The CDR3 nucleotides read TGTGCCAGCAGTTACGCTAGCGGGGTACAAGAGACCCAGTACTTC.

The chain has TRBV24-1 and TRBJ2-1; TRBD2 matches 13 bases. The V gene end was trimmed by 4 bases and the J gene end by 10 bases; junction bases not matched to a gene: 9. Germline lookup yields CDR1 KGHDR and CDR2 SFDVKD. The CDR3 is made up of 16 amino acids. The DNA of the CDR3 is TGTGCCACCAGTGAGCCCCGACTAGCGGGAGGATTGGAGCAGTTCTTC. This encodes CATSEPRLAGGLEQFF.

This clonotype was recorded a few times. The chain has TRBV20-1 and TRBJ1-4, with unresolved D. Germline V CDR1 and CDR2: DFQATT, SNEGSKA (reference sequence). The CDR3 is 14 amino acids. V gave up 1 base and J gave up 0 bases, with 6 bases separating them. The CDR3 DNA is TGCAGTGCTAGAGTCGCCTCAACTAATGAAAAACTGTTTTTT. Encoded protein: CSARVASTNEKLFF.

This clonotype has at least ten counts. The chain is built from TRBV4-1 and TRBJ2-1, with D possibly being TRBD2 (5 bases). The CDR3 extends over 16 amino acids. Germline V gene lookup returns CDR1 MGHRA and CDR2 YSYEKL. Trimming cost V 4 bases and J 7 bases, with 20 bases left between them. The CDR3 region is CASSPSFWETKNEQFF. In nucleotides, the CDR3 is TGCGCCAGCAGCCCAAGTTTTTGGGAGACGAAGAATGAGCAGTTCTTC.

This clonotype was seen a handful of times. The genes are TRBV4-2 and TRBJ2-7; D perhaps matches TRBD2 (5 bases). The germline V and J ends were trimmed by 0 bases and 2 bases, with 11 bases remaining between them. Germline V gene lookup returns CDR1 LGHNA and CDR2 YNFKEQ. This CDR3 is built from 15 residues. The CDR3 DNA sequence: TGTGCCAGCAGCCAAGATGATGTCGGGGCCTACGAGCAGTACTTC. This gives the protein CASSQDDVGAYEQYF.